The rows below give T cell receptor beta chains drawn from one sample of a study of cytomegalovirus exposure and HLA in healthy donors. Profiling relied on immunoSEQ multiplex PCR, and the TCRdb table lists in-frame clones only, not all of them. Of 150,000 to 200,000 clones listed, approximately 80% are singletons. The sequencing sample was made of PBMCs. The receptors originated from a male donor in good health and CMV-seronegative. Both conserved end residues are part of each CDR3. Fields, in order: J gene, V gene, clone size, D gene, CDR3 protein, CDR3 DNA. D genes are given only for firm matches. Size is omitted from some rows. Given values are once, few, many or a class for expanded clones.

J gene: TRBJ2-7
V gene: TRBV6-1
clone size: few
D gene: -
CDR3 protein: CASSEGGLPSYEQYF
CDR3 DNA: TGTGCCAGCAGTGAGGGGGGGCTACCCTCCTACGAGCAGTACTTC

J gene: TRBJ1-1
V gene: TRBV19
clone size: once
D gene: TRBD1
CDR3 protein: CASSSTDRGFAEAFF
CDR3 DNA: TGTGCCAGTAGTTCGACCGACAGGGGTTTCGCTGAAGCTTTCTTT

J gene: TRBJ1-2
V gene: TRBV5-4
clone size: -
D gene: TRBD1
CDR3 protein: CASRALGTGGDGYTF
CDR3 DNA: TGTGCCAGCAGAGCTTTGGGGACAGGGGGGGATGGCTACACCTTC

J gene: TRBJ2-5
V gene: TRBV7-8
clone size: -
D gene: -
CDR3 protein: CASSYPLGRGAQETQYF
CDR3 DNA: TGTGCCAGCAGCTACCCGCTAGGAAGGGGCGCACAAGAGACCCAGTACTTC

J gene: TRBJ1-5
V gene: TRBV19
clone size: -
D gene: -
CDR3 protein: CASSIPPSLPQHF
CDR3 DNA: TGTGCCAGTAGTATCCCCCCTTCCCTGCCCCAGCATTTT

J gene: TRBJ1-5
V gene: TRBV7-8
clone size: -
D gene: TRBD1
CDR3 protein: CASSRGQSNQPQHF
CDR3 DNA: TGTGCCAGCAGTAGGGGGCAGAGCAATCAGCCCCAGCATTTT

J gene: TRBJ2-1
V gene: TRBV6-5
clone size: -
D gene: -
CDR3 protein: CASSSSDEQFF
CDR3 DNA: TGTGCCAGCAGCTCCAGCGATGAGCAGTTCTTC

J gene: TRBJ1-1
V gene: TRBV19
clone size: -
D gene: TRBD1
CDR3 protein: CASSIGPPQGMAEAFF
CDR3 DNA: TGTGCCAGTAGTATTGGGCCCCCACAGGGGATGGCTGAAGCTTTCTTT

J gene: TRBJ2-7
V gene: TRBV6-5
clone size: -
D gene: -
CDR3 protein: CASRGGVNEQYF
CDR3 DNA: TGTGCCAGCCGAGGAGGGGTCAACGAGCAGTACTTC

J gene: TRBJ2-5
V gene: TRBV5-4
clone size: -
D gene: TRBD2
CDR3 protein: CASSFPAGGPETQYF
CDR3 DNA: TGTGCCAGCAGCTTTCCAGCGGGAGGGCCTGAGACCCAGTACTTC

J gene: TRBJ2-2
V gene: TRBV4-1
clone size: few
D gene: -
CDR3 protein: CASSQEGGAVGELFF
CDR3 DNA: TGCGCCAGCAGCCAAGAGGGGGGAGCGGTCGGGGAGCTGTTTTTT

J gene: TRBJ1-5
V gene: TRBV7-9
clone size: few
D gene: -
CDR3 protein: CASSLAAGNQPQHF
CDR3 DNA: TGTGCCAGCAGCTTAGCGGCAGGCAATCAGCCCCAGCATTTT

J gene: TRBJ1-5
V gene: TRBV4-3
clone size: once
D gene: -
CDR3 protein: CASSQEVGAWNSGNQPQHF
CDR3 DNA: TGCGCCAGCAGCCAAGAGGTGGGGGCCTGGAATTCGGGCAATCAGCCCCAGCATTTT

J gene: TRBJ1-4
V gene: TRBV4-3
clone size: -
D gene: -
CDR3 protein: CASSQDPPGTTNEKLFF
CDR3 DNA: TGCGCCAGCAGCCAAGACCCCCCAGGAACAACTAATGAAAAACTGTTTTTT

J gene: TRBJ2-5
V gene: TRBV5-8
clone size: -
D gene: TRBD2
CDR3 protein: CASSQVLAGPRETQYF
CDR3 DNA: TGTGCCAGCAGCCAAGTGCTAGCGGGACCAAGGGAGACCCAGTACTTC

J gene: TRBJ2-2
V gene: TRBV7-8
clone size: -
D gene: TRBD1
CDR3 protein: CASSLDRTGVTGELFF
CDR3 DNA: TGTGCCAGCAGCTTAGACCGGACAGGGGTCACCGGGGAGCTGTTTTTT

J gene: TRBJ1-2
V gene: TRBV27
clone size: once
D gene: -
CDR3 protein: CASSFSPSDYGYTF
CDR3 DNA: TGTGCCAGCAGTTTTTCCCCATCGGACTATGGCTACACCTTC

J gene: TRBJ2-5
V gene: TRBV2
clone size: -
D gene: TRBD2
CDR3 protein: CATLAGEAETQYF
CDR3 DNA: TGTGCCACGTTAGCGGGAGAAGCGGAGACCCAGTACTTC

J gene: TRBJ2-5
V gene: TRBV30
clone size: -
D gene: -
CDR3 protein: CAWSVALIQETQYF
CDR3 DNA: TGTGCCTGGAGTGTTGCACTGATACAAGAGACCCAGTACTTC

J gene: TRBJ2-2
V gene: TRBV29-1
clone size: -
D gene: -
CDR3 protein: CSVVGQNTGELFF
CDR3 DNA: TGCAGCGTTGTCGGACAGAACACCGGGGAGCTGTTTTTT

J gene: TRBJ2-2
V gene: TRBV14
clone size: -
D gene: -
CDR3 protein: CASSQQGWVTGELFF
CDR3 DNA: TGTGCCAGCAGCCAACAGGGTTGGGTCACCGGGGAGCTGTTTTTT

J gene: TRBJ2-5
V gene: TRBV30
clone size: -
D gene: -
CDR3 protein: CAHARGRETQYF
CDR3 DNA: TGTGCCCACGCGCGGGGCAGAGAGACCCAGTACTTC

J gene: TRBJ1-5
V gene: TRBV7-2
clone size: -
D gene: -
CDR3 protein: CASSLRGSQPQHF
CDR3 DNA: TGTGCCAGCAGCTTACGGGGGTCTCAGCCCCAGCATTTT

J gene: TRBJ2-5
V gene: TRBV6-5
clone size: once
D gene: TRBD2
CDR3 protein: CASSYELAGGDGTQYF
CDR3 DNA: TGTGCCAGCAGTTACGAACTAGCGGGAGGGGATGGGACCCAGTACTTC

J gene: TRBJ2-7
V gene: TRBV2
clone size: -
D gene: -
CDR3 protein: CASNRQVFTFYEQYF
CDR3 DNA: TGTGCCAGCAACCGACAGGTCTTCACCTTCTACGAGCAGTACTTC

J gene: TRBJ2-7
V gene: TRBV11-2
clone size: -
D gene: TRBD2
CDR3 protein: CASSVGQTRLAGSSYEQYF
CDR3 DNA: TGTGCCAGCAGCGTGGGACAGACCAGACTAGCGGGTAGCTCCTACGAGCAGTACTTC

J gene: TRBJ2-7
V gene: TRBV14
clone size: -
D gene: -
CDR3 protein: CASSRGSYEQYF
CDR3 DNA: TGTGCCAGCAGCCGGGGCAGCTACGAGCAGTACTTC

J gene: TRBJ1-1
V gene: TRBV6-5
clone size: -
D gene: -
CDR3 protein: CASSYSGGGDTEAFF
CDR3 DNA: TGTGCCAGCAGTTACTCGGGGGGTGGGGACACTGAAGCTTTCTTT

J gene: TRBJ2-5
V gene: TRBV6-5
clone size: -
D gene: TRBD2
CDR3 protein: CASSSRLAGGQETQYF
CDR3 DNA: TGTGCCAGCAGTTCAAGACTAGCGGGGGGGCAAGAGACCCAGTACTTC

J gene: TRBJ2-5
V gene: TRBV5-4
clone size: -
D gene: -
CDR3 protein: CASSNSDQETQYF
CDR3 DNA: TGTGCCAGCAGCAATTCAGACCAAGAGACCCAGTACTTC

J gene: TRBJ1-3
V gene: TRBV2
clone size: -
D gene: -
CDR3 protein: CASSETGGNTIYF
CDR3 DNA: TGTGCCAGCAGTGAAACAGGGGGAAACACCATATATTTT

J gene: TRBJ1-5
V gene: TRBV4-3
clone size: once
D gene: -
CDR3 protein: CASSQEAGVQDQPQHF
CDR3 DNA: TGCGCCAGCAGCCAAGAGGCCGGGGTCCAGGATCAGCCCCAGCATTTT

J gene: TRBJ1-5
V gene: TRBV29-1
clone size: -
D gene: TRBD1
CDR3 protein: CSVRVTGDSNQPQHF
CDR3 DNA: TGCAGCGTTCGTGTAACAGGGGATAGCAATCAGCCCCAGCATTTT

J gene: TRBJ2-5
V gene: TRBV9
clone size: -
D gene: -
CDR3 protein: CASLYLSETQYF
CDR3 DNA: TGTGCCAGCCTTTATCTCTCGGAGACCCAGTACTTC

J gene: TRBJ1-1
V gene: TRBV7-8
clone size: -
D gene: -
CDR3 protein: CASSHPPGFMNTEAFF
CDR3 DNA: TGTGCCAGCAGCCACCCCCCGGGTTTCATGAACACTGAAGCTTTCTTT

J gene: TRBJ2-1
V gene: TRBV5-8
clone size: -
D gene: TRBD1
CDR3 protein: CASSLAGGVQHGEQFF
CDR3 DNA: TGTGCCAGCAGCTTGGCAGGGGGCGTACAGCATGGTGAGCAGTTCTTC

J gene: TRBJ1-3
V gene: TRBV6-4
clone size: once
D gene: TRBD1
CDR3 protein: CASSDWGTGRNNTIYF
CDR3 DNA: TGTGCCAGCAGTGACTGGGGGACAGGGAGAAATAACACCATATATTTT

J gene: TRBJ2-2
V gene: TRBV6-4
clone size: few
D gene: TRBD2
CDR3 protein: CASSASGGDTGELFF
CDR3 DNA: TGTGCCAGCAGTGCTAGCGGGGGGGACACCGGGGAGCTGTTTTTT

J gene: TRBJ2-7
V gene: TRBV30
clone size: -
D gene: TRBD1
CDR3 protein: CAWSGQFKDEQYF
CDR3 DNA: TGTGCCTGGTCGGGACAGTTTAAAGACGAGCAGTACTTC

J gene: TRBJ2-3
V gene: TRBV7-8
clone size: -
D gene: -
CDR3 protein: CASSPERFAFRGLGDTQYF
CDR3 DNA: TGTGCCAGCAGCCCAGAGCGATTCGCGTTCCGGGGTTTGGGAGATACGCAGTATTTT

J gene: TRBJ2-6
V gene: TRBV30
clone size: -
D gene: TRBD1
CDR3 protein: CAWNPGTGSSGANVLTF
CDR3 DNA: TGTGCCTGGAACCCGGGGACAGGCAGCTCTGGGGCCAACGTCCTGACTTTC

J gene: TRBJ2-7
V gene: TRBV6-6
clone size: -
D gene: TRBD1
CDR3 protein: CASSNRDRGTEQYF
CDR3 DNA: TGTGCCAGCAGTAACCGGGACAGGGGTACGGAGCAGTACTTC

J gene: TRBJ2-1
V gene: TRBV27
clone size: -
D gene: -
CDR3 protein: CASRDDRGSLAGEQFF
CDR3 DNA: TGTGCCAGCAGAGACGACAGGGGGTCCCTAGCGGGAGAGCAGTTCTTC

J gene: TRBJ2-1
V gene: TRBV29-1
clone size: -
D gene: TRBD2
CDR3 protein: CSALGLAGGDGSGSYNEQFF
CDR3 DNA: TGCAGCGCACTCGGACTAGCGGGAGGAGATGGGTCGGGGTCCTACAATGAGCAGTTCTTC

J gene: TRBJ1-1
V gene: TRBV27
clone size: -
D gene: TRBD1
CDR3 protein: CASSLQGVEAEAFF
CDR3 DNA: TGTGCCAGCAGCCTCCAGGGGGTGGAGGCTGAAGCTTTCTTT

J gene: TRBJ2-7
V gene: TRBV10-3
clone size: -
D gene: -
CDR3 protein: CAISESIGVEYEQYF
CDR3 DNA: TGTGCCATCAGTGAGTCGATAGGGGTAGAATACGAGCAGTACTTC

J gene: TRBJ2-3
V gene: TRBV7-2
clone size: -
D gene: -
CDR3 protein: CASSLGLGGPSTDTQYF
CDR3 DNA: TGTGCCAGCAGCTTAGGTTTGGGGGGTCCTAGCACAGATACGCAGTATTTT